This T cell receptor (beta chain) originates from a study of blood T cell repertoires in COVID-19. Study context: The United States, Italy and Spain provided the acute and convalescent COVID-19 samples.

Authors' methods: The authors estimated nucleated cell counts from reference gene primer amplification. TCRdb's table, derived via immunoSEQ multiplex PCR, lists solely in-frame clones and lacks some. V and J calls plus clone size are reproduced from that table; the DNA served to infer D and trimming. The sample holds 200,000 to 250,000 clones; about 84% are singletons and the top ten take about 12%. This CDR3 region has 18 residues. Germline V lookup: CDR1 LGHNA, CDR2 YNFKEQ. V gave up 0 bases and J gave up 0 bases; unmatched junction bases: 7. This receptor was obtained from a man at least 80 years old with acute or convalescent COVID-19. The sample consisted of peripheral blood. This rearrangement joins TRBV4-2 to TRBJ2-5; 10 bases are shared with TRBD2. The CDR3 DNA is TGTGCCAGCAGCCAAGAGGCTAGCGGGGGCCCCTACCAAGAGACCCAGTACTTC. The encoded protein is CASSQEASGGPYQETQYF.